The 22 T cell receptor beta chains below were found in one sample sequenced in a study of T cell responses to AZD1222 COVID-19 vaccine. Method: immunoSEQ multiplex PCR; TCRdb's copy keeps in-frame clones and lacks some. The sample contains 120,000 or so clones, roughly 92% of which appear only once. Sequencing was performed on peripheral blood, taken 28 days after the second AZD1222 dose. These receptors originate from an adult who received the AZD1222 COVID-19 vaccine.

In its sample, this clone was seen once. V is TRBV19 and J is TRBJ2-2; 10 bases map to TRBD2. The CDR3 totals 14 residues. The J segment lost 3 bases and the V segment lost 9 bases, leaving 4 bases of the junction unmatched. Germline V gene data show CDR1 as LNHDA and CDR2 as SQIVND (reference sequence). In nucleotides, the CDR3 is TGTGCCAGCCGGACTAGCGGTGACACCGGGGAGCTGTTTTTT. Its protein product is CASRTSGDTGELFF.

This chain uses TRBV2 with TRBJ1-6; 7 bases align to TRBD1. Germline V gives CDR1 SNHLY, CDR2 FYNNEI. The CDR3 spans 15 residues. V was clipped by 4 bases and J by 2 bases; unmatched bases: 2. DNA of the CDR3: TGTGCCAGCAGTGGACAGGGAACCTATAATTCACCCCTCCACTTT. Its protein is CASSGQGTYNSPLHF.

The rearrangement joins TRBV5-4 to TRBJ2-5; the D call may be TRBD1 or TRBD2 (5 bases each). CDR1 is SGHNT, CDR2 YYREEE, per germline (reference sequence). V lost 4 bases and J 2 bases, leaving 12 bases between the germline ends. This CDR3 is 14 amino acids long. The CDR3 reads CASSRVGGQETQYF. CDR3 in DNA: TGTGCCAGCAGCCGGGTTGGGGGACAAGAGACCCAGTACTTC.

This rearrangement joins TRBV7-9 to TRBJ1-3, with D perhaps TRBD1 (6 bases). Per germline, CDR1 SEHNR and CDR2 FQNEAQ (reference sequence). With 8 bases removed from V and 0 bases from J, the gap between germline ends came to 11 bases. The CDR3 length is 14 residues. The CDR3 nucleotides read TGTGCCAGCCGGGGGGACAACTCTGGAAACACCATATATTTT. Residues: CASRGDNSGNTIYF.

The chain recombines TRBV7-2 with TRBJ2-5; D not resolved. This CDR3 is built from 11 residues. V lost 5 bases and J 2 bases, leaving 3 bases between the germline ends. Germline CDR1 reads SGHTA; CDR2 reads FQGNSA. The CDR3 loop reads CASSLQETQYF. The CDR3 DNA follows: TGTGCCAGCAGCCTTCAAGAGACCCAGTACTTC.

The chain has TRBV18 and TRBJ2-3, with 13 nucleotides matching TRBD2. Germline V gene sequence: CDR1 KGHSH, CDR2 LQKENI. V gave up 6 bases and J gave up 4 bases; unmatched junction bases: 10. The CDR3 spans 17 residues. The CDR3 spells CASSPPGLAGYADTQYF. The CDR3 DNA is TGTGCCAGCTCCCCTCCGGGACTAGCGGGGTACGCAGATACGCAGTATTTT.

J is TRBJ1-2 and V is TRBV20-1; D may be TRBD1 (6 bases). CDR1 DFQATT and CDR2 SNEGSKA come from the germline V gene (reference sequence). The CDR3 covers 18 residues. V lost 3 bases and J 3 bases, leaving 26 bases between the germline ends. This chain's CDR3 is CSASAPESGPAGDYGYTF. In DNA, the CDR3 is TGCAGTGCTAGTGCTCCGGAGAGTGGGCCCGCAGGGGACTATGGCTACACCTTC.

The rearrangement joins TRBV7-2 to TRBJ2-7; 8 bases are a match to TRBD2. V shed 2 bases, J shed 0 bases, and the junction held 6 bases outside the gene matches. The CDR3 has 16 residues. Germline V gives CDR1 SGHTA, CDR2 FQGNSA. The CDR3, as DNA: TGTGCCAGCAGCTTAACTAGCGGATTGAGCTCCTACGAGCAGTACTTC. Amino acids: CASSLTSGLSSYEQYF. Full variable domain (remainder filled in from reference TRBV7-2 and TRBJ2-7): GAGVSQSPSNKVTEKGKDVELRCDPISGHTALYWYRQSLGQGLEFLIYFQGNSAPDKSGLPSDRFSAERTGGSVSTLTIQRTQQEDSAVYLCASSLTSGLSSYEQYFGPGTRLTVT.

The chain joins TRBV6-5 to TRBJ2-7; 9 bases agree with TRBD2. CDR3 length equals 14 residues. The trim removed 6 bases at V and 2 bases at J, leaving 5 bases unmatched. Germline loops: CDR1 MNHEY, CDR2 SVGAGI. CDR3 sequence (DNA): TGTGCCAGCAGGAGCGGGGGGCGAACCTACGAGCAGTACTTC. This codes for CASRSGGRTYEQYF.

This rearrangement joins TRBV5-1 to TRBJ2-6; tentatively, D is TRBD1 (6 bases). V shed 4 bases and J shed 0 bases, with 14 bases lying between them. CDR1 and CDR2 (germline): SGHRS, YFSETQ. CDR3 length equals 17 residues. CDR3 protein: CASSLVDRSSGANVLTF. Written as DNA, the CDR3 is TGCGCCAGCAGCCTAGTTGACAGGAGCTCTGGGGCCAACGTCCTGACTTTC. The full variable domain, with the rest looked up from reference TRBV5-1 and TRBJ2-6, is KAGVTQTPRYLIKTRGQQVTLSCSPISGHRSVSWYQQTPGQGLQFLFEYFSETQRNKGNFPGRFSGRQFSNSRSEMNVSTLELGDSALYLCASSLVDRSSGANVLTFGAGSRLTVL.

The chain has TRBV18 and TRBJ1-2, with a possible D match to TRBD1 (5 bases). Trimming cost V 3 bases and J 6 bases, with 14 bases left between them. The CDR3 sequence is 14 residues long. Germline loops: CDR1 KGHSH, CDR2 LQKENI. As DNA, the CDR3 is TGTGCCAGCTCACCCTGGGCGAGGGGAGATGGCTACACCTTC. Translating it yields CASSPWARGDGYTF. The full variable domain, rest sourced from reference TRBV18 and TRBJ1-2, is NAGVMQNPRHLVRRRGQEARLRCSPMKGHSHVYWYRQLPEEGLKFMVYLQKENIIDESGMPKERFSAEFPKEGPSILRIQQVVRGDSAAYFCASSPWARGDGYTFGSGTRLTVV.

V and J are TRBV6-5 and TRBJ2-5; a possible D gene is TRBD2 (5 bases). The V gene lost 2 bases and the J gene lost 4 bases, with 8 bases spanning the gap. This CDR3 is built from 13 residues. The germline V gene encodes CDR1 MNHEY and CDR2 SVGAGI. CDR3 DNA sequence: TGTGCCAGCAGTTACACGAGGGTAGAGACCCAGTACTTC. This translates into CASSYTRVETQYF.

The chain has TRBV12-3 or TRBV12-4 and TRBJ2-2; perhaps TRBD1 as D (5 bases). V was shortened by 5 bases and J by 4 bases, with 5 bases between the two germline ends. The CDR3 extends over 12 amino acids. The chain's CDR3 is CASSTGTGELFF. The CDR3 nucleotides read TGTGCCAGCAGTACAGGCACCGGGGAGCTGTTTTTT.

The chain employs TRBV30 and TRBJ1-3, with 8 bases aligning to TRBD1. CDR1 and CDR2 from the germline V gene are GTSNPN and SVGIG (reference sequence). The CDR3 covers 16 residues. J was trimmed by 3 bases and V by 4 bases; bases with no gene match: 11. CDR3 region: CAWTGGQGASGNTIYF. The DNA of the CDR3 is TGTGCCTGGACTGGGGGGCAGGGGGCCAGTGGAAACACCATATATTTT.

The rearrangement uses TRBV11-3 and TRBJ1-1; 9 nucleotides align to TRBD1. CDR1 is SGHNT and CDR2 is YENEEA in the germline V gene. This CDR3 contains 14 residues. J gave up 3 bases and V 5 bases, and 4 bases lay outside the gene matches. CDR3 protein: CASSPGQGDTEAFF. The CDR3 DNA reads TGTGCCAGCAGCCCGGGACAGGGAGACACTGAAGCTTTCTTT.

V is TRBV5-1 and J is TRBJ1-1, with unresolved D. The CDR3 has 14 amino acids. Germline assignment: CDR1 SGHRS and CDR2 YFSETQ. Trimming left V 6 bases short and J 0 bases short, with 12 bases between. The CDR3 nucleotides read TGCGCCAGCACTCCAGACGCGATGAACACTGAAGCTTTCTTT. Its translation is CASTPDAMNTEAFF.

The V call is TRBV4-2, the J call TRBJ1-2; D call uncertain. The CDR3 length is 15 residues. CDR1 LGHNA and CDR2 YNFKEQ come from the germline V gene. V lost 0 bases and J 3 bases, leaving 11 bases between the germline ends. CDR3 DNA sequence: TGTGCCAGCAGCCAAGACCGGACGGGATACTATGGCTACACCTTC. Encoded protein: CASSQDRTGYYGYTF.

V is TRBV19 and J is TRBJ1-1, with D unclear. V lost 6 bases and J lost 4, with 15 bases in between. This CDR3 is built from 14 residues. The V gene's germline CDR1 is LNHDA and CDR2 SQIVND (reference sequence). CDR3 in amino acids: CASSRRTPSTEAFF. CDR3 nucleotide sequence: TGTGCCAGTAGCCGACGGACTCCGTCCACTGAAGCTTTCTTT. The full variable domain, in which reference TRBV19 and TRBJ1-1 provide the parts outside the CDR3, is DGGITQSPKYLFRKEGQNVTLSCEQNLNHDAMYWYRQDPGQGLRLIYYSQIVNDFQKGDIAEGYSVSREKKESFPLTVTSAQKNPTAFYLCASSRRTPSTEAFFGQGTRLTVV.

The genes are TRBV3-1 (or the pseudogene TRBV3-2) and TRBJ2-3; 7 nucleotides agree with TRBD1. The CDR3 runs to 13 residues. CDR1 and CDR2 from the germline V gene are LGHDT and YNNKEL (reference sequence). V dropped 4 bases and J dropped 4; count of bases not matched to a gene: 2. The CDR3 nucleotides are TGTGCCAGCAGCCCGCAGGGGGCAGATACGCAGTATTTT. Amino acid sequence: CASSPQGADTQYF.

The V call is TRBV24-1, the J call TRBJ2-1; D may be TRBD2 (6 bases). Between the trimmed V and J ends, which lost 2 bases and 7 bases, there was a span of 11 bases. Germline V gene data show CDR1 as KGHDR and CDR2 as SFDVKD. This CDR3 comprises 14 residues. In DNA, the CDR3 is TGTGCCACCAGTGATTCTCTAGCGAGGAATGAGCAGTTCTTC. Protein sequence: CATSDSLARNEQFF.

The chain links TRBV6-2 or TRBV6-3 to TRBJ1-1; D not certain. Germline CDR1 MNHEY, CDR2 SVGEGT. Trimming stripped 4 bases from V and 5 bases from J, with 8 bases between. The CDR3 runs 12 residues. In DNA, the CDR3 is TGTGCCAGCAGTTTCGGAAAAACTGAAGCTTTCTTT. Translation gives CASSFGKTEAFF.

This chain joins TRBV28 and TRBJ1-1; D ambiguous. CDR1 is MDHEN and CDR2 is SYDVKM in the germline V gene. CDR3 size: 11 residues. Trimming pared 8 bases from V and 4 bases from J, leaving 8 bases between. CDR3 protein: CASQFFTEAFF. CDR3 DNA: TGTGCCAGCCAGTTTTTCACTGAAGCTTTCTTT.